Included here is one T cell receptor (beta chain) sequence, with context. Assay runs were performed at deep level. Genomic DNA belonging to each subset was distributed in equal measure over several immunoSEQ plates. Profiled with immunoSEQ multiplex PCR; TCRdb holds only in-frame clones, not every one. The profile shows more than 200,000 clones, 60% to 70% of them singletons. The data were obtained in a study of shared clonotypes between healthy human individuals. This CDR3 comprises 14 residues. Per the germline V gene, CDR1 is MGHDK and CDR2 is SYGVNS. With V trimmed by 5 bases and J by 6 bases, 9 bases remained unmatched. The donors, all of them Caucasian adults, lived in Nashville, Tennessee. Naive CD45RA+ and memory CD45RA-negative subsets were split from CD4+ cells.

The J gene is TRBJ1-2, the V gene TRBV25-1; TRBD1 matches at 7 bases. The sample was memory CD4+ T cells sorted from blood. Described subset: CD45RA-negative fraction. The clonotype comes from a man aged 25 to 40 in good health. CDR3 sequence reads: CASSSDRVWNGYTF. CDR3 coding DNA: TGTGCCAGCAGTTCTGACAGGGTATGGAATGGCTACACCTTC.